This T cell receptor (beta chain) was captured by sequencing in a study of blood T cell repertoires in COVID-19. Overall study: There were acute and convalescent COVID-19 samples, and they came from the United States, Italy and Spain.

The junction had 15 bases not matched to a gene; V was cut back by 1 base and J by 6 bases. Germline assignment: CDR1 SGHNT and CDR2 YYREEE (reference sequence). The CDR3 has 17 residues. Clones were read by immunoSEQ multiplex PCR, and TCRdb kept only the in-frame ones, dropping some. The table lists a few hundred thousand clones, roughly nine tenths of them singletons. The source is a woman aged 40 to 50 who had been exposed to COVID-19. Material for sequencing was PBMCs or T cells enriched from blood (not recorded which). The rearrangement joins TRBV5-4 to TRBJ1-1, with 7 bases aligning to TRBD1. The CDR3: CASSLRRGRGSGPEAFF. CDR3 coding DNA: TGTGCCAGCAGCTTGAGAAGGGGGCGCGGTTCCGGTCCTGAAGCTTTCTTT.